Presented here are 23 T cell receptor beta chains from one specimen sequenced in a study of resident and recirculating memory T cells in vitiligo. Sequencing was performed with immunoSEQ multiplex PCR; in TCRdb, only in-frame clones are kept and a portion is missing. The table has more than 70,000 clones, about 90% seen once. The sample consisted of blood. The receptor source for this set is a male donor with vitiligo.

The chain links TRBV27 to TRBJ2-5; D is perhaps TRBD2 (6 bases). From germline, CDR1 is MNHEY and CDR2 SMNVEV (reference sequence). CDR3 size: 15 residues. V was clipped by 5 bases and J by 5 bases, with 18 bases between them. This chain's CDR3 is CASSPTRLDVETQYF. The CDR3 DNA reads as TGTGCCAGCAGTCCTACTCGACTAGATGTTGAGACCCAGTACTTC.

The chain is built from TRBV27 and TRBJ2-4, with unresolved D. CDR1 and CDR2 from the germline V gene are MNHEY and SMNVEV (reference sequence). V lost 5 bases, J lost 2 bases, and 13 bases lay in between. This CDR3 region has 15 residues. In DNA, the CDR3 is TGTGCCAGCAGTCCCTCGGTCTACTCCAAAAACATTCAGTACTTC. Translation gives CASSPSVYSKNIQYF.

The rearrangement links TRBV7-3 to TRBJ2-5; D possibly corresponds to TRBD1 (5 bases). Trimming cost V 2 bases and J 5 bases, with 12 bases left between them. CDR3 length equals 14 residues. From germline, CDR1 is SGHTA and CDR2 FQGTGA. DNA of the CDR3: TGTGCCAGCAGCTTACAGGGCGGCGACGAGACCCAGTACTTC. Amino acid sequence: CASSLQGGDETQYF.

The rearrangement uses TRBV14 and TRBJ2-1; D is uncertain. Trimming removed 0 bases from V and 2 bases from J, with 14 bases in between. The CDR3 has 17 residues. Germline CDR1 SGHDN, CDR2 FVKESK. CDR3 DNA sequence: TGTGCCAGCAGCCAAGATCTGGGCCCCTTACCCTACAATGAGCAGTTCTTC. This sequence encodes CASSQDLGPLPYNEQFF.

The chain is built from TRBV15 and TRBJ1-3, with 9 bases matching TRBD1. CDR1 LNHNV and CDR2 YYDKDF come from the germline V gene (reference sequence). The CDR3 length is 15 residues. V lost 3 bases to trimming and J lost 6 bases; unmatched junction nucleotides: 6. The CDR3 DNA sequence: TGTGCCACCAGCAGGGACAGGGGTGAGGAAAACACCATATATTTT. Translating gives CATSRDRGEENTIYF.

This clone came up a few times. This chain joins TRBV9 and TRBJ1-5, with 11 bases fitting TRBD1. Germline V gives CDR1 SGDLS, CDR2 YYNGEE. This CDR3 contains 19 residues. Trimming removed 5 bases from V and 0 bases from J; junction bases left unmatched: 13. CDR3 loop: CASRQVGGTGGHSNQPQHF. The CDR3 coding sequence is TGTGCCAGCAGACAAGTAGGGGGGACAGGGGGGCATAGCAATCAGCCCCAGCATTTT.

The gene calls are TRBV12-5 and TRBJ2-1; 10 nucleotides line up with TRBD2. Germline CDR1 is LGHNT and CDR2 is FRNRAP. The CDR3 spans 18 residues. Trimming removed 0 bases from V and 1 base from J; junction bases left unmatched: 6. The CDR3 sequence: CASGLVDLAGASYNEQFF. CDR3 DNA sequence: TGTGCTAGTGGTTTGGTCGATCTAGCGGGAGCTTCCTACAATGAGCAGTTCTTC.

The chain has TRBV7-9 and TRBJ2-7; 7 bases are shared with TRBD2. Germline V gene sequence: CDR1 SEHNR, CDR2 FQNEAQ (reference sequence). V lost 5 bases and J lost 0; bases outside the gene matches: 7. This CDR3 is built from 15 residues. CDR3 sequence reads: CASSLGSGISYEQYF. As DNA, the CDR3 is TGTGCCAGCAGCCTAGGGAGCGGGATCTCCTACGAGCAGTACTTC.

The CDR3: CASSLGFSGANVLTF. CDR3 sequence (DNA): TGTGCCAGCAGCTTGGGCTTTTCTGGGGCCAACGTCCTGACTTTC. The chain links TRBV7-3 to TRBJ2-6; D remains unclear. Trimming shortened V by 3 bases and J by 1 base, and 7 bases separated the two germline ends. This CDR3 comprises 15 residues. Germline loops: CDR1 SGHTA, CDR2 FQGTGA.

The chain carries TRBV7-9 and TRBJ1-2; TRBD1 agrees at 9 bases. Per the germline V gene, CDR1 is SEHNR and CDR2 is FQNEAQ (reference sequence). The J segment lost 6 bases and the V segment lost 3 bases, leaving 5 bases of the junction unmatched. The CDR3 runs 14 residues. CDR3 loop: CASSLGQGEDGYTF. The CDR3, as DNA: TGTGCCAGCAGCTTGGGACAGGGCGAGGATGGCTACACCTTC.

The V and J genes are TRBV7-7 and TRBJ2-3; 7 bases agree with TRBD2. Germline CDR1 is SSHAT and CDR2 is FNYEAQ (reference sequence). The CDR3 loop spans 13 amino acids. V trimming: 5 bases; J trimming: 4 bases; junction bases outside the gene matches: 3. The CDR3 region is CASSLAGADTQYF. CDR3 nucleotides: TGTGCCAGCAGCCTGGCGGGAGCAGATACGCAGTATTTT.

The genes are TRBV4-1 and TRBJ1-4; maybe TRBD1 (5 bases). Germline CDR1 is MGHRA and CDR2 is YSYEKL. V was cut by 5 bases and J by 8 bases, with 18 bases left in between. The CDR3 runs to 15 residues. The CDR3 nucleotides are TGCGCCAGCAGCTTTACGGGGGGGGGATTGGAAAAACTGTTTTTT. Translation gives CASSFTGGGLEKLFF.

The chain links TRBV19 to TRBJ2-2; 7 bases match TRBD1. The CDR3 spans 14 residues. Trimming removed 9 bases from V and 0 bases from J; junction bases left unmatched: 4. Germline values: CDR1 LNHDA, CDR2 SQIVND (reference sequence). In nucleotides, the CDR3 is TGTGCCAGCCGACAGGGTTCGAACACCGGGGAGCTGTTTTTT. It codes for CASRQGSNTGELFF.

The chain recombines TRBV5-1 with TRBJ2-7; D is uncertain. The V and J ends lost 0 bases and 4 bases respectively, with 17 bases between them. Germline loops: CDR1 SGHRS, CDR2 YFSETQ. The CDR3 sequence is 16 residues long. The DNA for the CDR3 is TGCGCCAGCAGCTTGGCTATAGAAGAGCGATTTTACGAGCAGTACTTC. Encoded protein: CASSLAIEERFYEQYF.

The CDR3 bases are TGCGCCAGCAGCTTGGGCAGGGTCGGCTACACCTTC. Translating gives CASSLGRVGYTF. The chain joins TRBV5-1 to TRBJ1-2; TRBD1 might be the D (5 bases). V was pared by 0 bases and J by 8 bases, with 8 bases between. The germline CDR1 and CDR2 sequences are SGHRS and YFSETQ. The CDR3 contains 12 residues.

The chain joins TRBV6-5 to TRBJ1-1, with D possibly TRBD1 on 5 matching bases. The CDR3 length is 13 residues. The V and J ends lost 8 bases and 6 bases respectively, with 16 bases between them. The germline gives CDR1 MNHEY, CDR2 SVGAGI. The CDR3: CASGTGGGSEAFF. The CDR3, as DNA: TGTGCCAGCGGAACCGGGGGGGGATCTGAAGCTTTCTTT.

Only one count was recorded for this clone. The chain is built from TRBV4-1 and TRBJ1-2; 10 nucleotides align to TRBD1. This CDR3 region has 18 residues. Germline assignment: CDR1 MGHRA and CDR2 YSYEKL. V lost 5 bases and J lost 3; bases outside the gene matches: 15. The CDR3 sequence is CASSILAGTGVMDYGYTF. In nucleotides, the CDR3 is TGCGCCAGCAGCATCCTCGCCGGGACAGGGGTGATGGACTATGGCTACACCTTC.

This clone was seen a handful of times. This chain joins TRBV9 and TRBJ2-2, with a weak D call TRBD1 (6 bases). Germline-derived CDR1 and CDR2 are SGDLS and YYNGEE. Trimming shortened V by 4 bases and J by 1 base, and 20 bases separated the two germline ends. The CDR3 sequence is 18 residues long. The CDR3 loop reads CASSTPLIGTRNTGELFF. CDR3 DNA: TGTGCCAGCAGCACCCCACTTATAGGGACAAGGAACACCGGGGAGCTGTTTTTT. The whole variable domain, remainder taken from reference TRBV9 and TRBJ2-2, is DSGVTQTPKHLITATGQRVTLRCSPRSGDLSVYWYQQSLDQGLQFLIQYYNGEERAKGNILERFSAQQFPDLHSELNLSSLELGDSALYFCASSTPLIGTRNTGELFFGEGSRLTVL.

J is TRBJ2-7 and V is TRBV11-1, with a possible D match to TRBD2 (5 bases). Germline CDR1 and CDR2: SGHAT and FQDESV (reference sequence). Between the trimmed V and J ends, which lost 1 base and 6 bases, there was a span of 19 bases. CDR3 size: 16 residues. The CDR3 sequence is CASSLGKGRGSREQYF. The DNA for the CDR3 is TGTGCCAGCAGCTTAGGAAAGGGCCGGGGAAGTCGCGAGCAGTACTTC.

V and J are TRBV18 and TRBJ2-1; weak D call: TRBD2 (7 bases). The CDR3 sequence is 17 residues long. Germline lookup yields CDR1 KGHSH and CDR2 LQKENI. Deletions cut 4 bases from V and 4 bases from J, with 20 bases between. The CDR3 DNA is TGTGCCAGCTCACTAACCAAAGGGGGGGGAGAATACAATGAGCAGTTCTTC. It is translated as CASSLTKGGGEYNEQFF.

The chain has TRBV27 and TRBJ2-7; 9 bases are a match to TRBD1. CDR3 size: 14 residues. The germline V gene encodes CDR1 MNHEY and CDR2 SMNVEV (reference sequence). The V and J ends lost 6 bases and 6 bases, in that order; junction bases with no gene match: 9. The DNA for the CDR3 is TGTGCCAGCAGCTCCGGGACAGGGCCCCTCGAGCAGTACTTC. It codes for CASSSGTGPLEQYF.

This sequence joins TRBV27 and TRBJ2-1; TRBD1 might be the D (8 bases). V was pared by 5 bases and J by 6 bases, with 20 bases between. The CDR3 contains 16 residues. CDR1 is MNHEY, CDR2 SMNVEV, per germline (reference sequence). The DNA of the CDR3 is TGTGCCAGCAGTCTCCTTCTACAGGGGGGGGGCAATGAGCAGTTCTTC. Encoded protein: CASSLLLQGGGNEQFF.

The chain combines TRBV9 with TRBJ2-1, with D tentatively TRBD2 (5 bases). V lost 0 bases, J lost 8 bases, and 9 bases lay in between. CDR1 SGDLS and CDR2 YYNGEE come from the germline V gene. This CDR3 is built from 13 residues. CDR3 sequence (DNA): TGTGCCAGCAGCGTAGGGGAGCGTGATGAGCAGTTCTTC. Protein sequence: CASSVGERDEQFF.